The present entry profiles one TCR beta chain with its context. Its specificity is unknown. Among the donors, all were healthy bone marrow donors. This sample stems from a study of cytomegalovirus exposure and HLA in healthy donors. Study observations and caveats: The study listed around 150 cytomegalovirus-associated TCR beta chains. Other equally common chains were less clonally expanded than HLA-associated TCR beta chains, a later analysis showed. Reports showed the classifier diagnosing cytomegalovirus status with high specificity and sensitivity.

CDR3 length equals 15 residues. Per the germline V gene, CDR1 is SGHRS and CDR2 is YFSETQ. V was pared by 2 bases and J by 3 bases, with 5 bases of the junction left unmatched. Researchers ran the PCR with 60 Vbeta and 13 Jbeta primers. Sequenced by immunoSEQ multiplex PCR; TCRdb stores in-frame clones only, minus some. The sample lists 85,000 to 100,000 clones, 84% seen once, with around 5.6% in the top ten. The receptor's source is a woman in her late teens or twenties in good health and CMV-seropositive. The chain carries TRBV5-1 and TRBJ2-3, with 8 positions matching TRBD2. What was sequenced was PBMCs. CDR3: CASSLAGVLTDTQYF. CDR3 sequence (DNA): TGCGCCAGCAGCTTAGCGGGAGTATTGACAGATACGCAGTATTTT.